Shown below are 27 T cell receptor beta chains from a single sample sequenced in a study of blood T cells in healthy people across ages. The use of a sample-barcoded 5' primer and a J-beta primer mix characterized a second PCR of roughly 6 to 11 cycles. TCRdb re-called the 5' RACE reads with MiXCR, one entry per CDR3 protein. Here the sample spans about 1.6 million distinct CDR3 sequences, around 35% being singletons. Sequenced sample: blood. The receptors were gathered from a woman under 40 in good health.

A remark on this clonotype: The CDR3 does not end in the conserved phenylalanine or tryptophan, so this is likely a read error. The rearrangement joins TRBV27 to TRBJ2-7; D gene uncertain. The V end was cut by 8 bases, the J end by 0 bases, with 14 bases between. The germline CDR1 and CDR2 sequences are MNHEY and SMNVEV (reference sequence). This CDR3 has 14 amino acids. The CDR3 reads CASGSTVYSYEQYS. CDR3 nucleotides: TGTGCCAGCGGCTCTACAGTTTACTCCTACGAGCAGTACTCC.

The chain uses TRBV6-1 and TRBJ1-2; D unresolved. Trimming took off 4 bases at V and 10 bases at J, with 13 bases between the two ends. Germline-derived CDR1 and CDR2 are MNHNS and SASEGT. This CDR3 has 12 residues. In DNA, the CDR3 is TGTGCCAGCAGTGGAACAGTTGTTGTCTACACCTTC. This codes for CASSGTVVVYTF.

This sequence joins TRBV5-4 and TRBJ1-2; D is unclear. The germline V gene has CDR1 SGHNT and CDR2 YYREEE (reference sequence). The CDR3 covers 15 residues. Trimming shortened V by 2 bases and J by 6 bases, and 17 bases separated the two germline ends. The CDR3 is CASSFGWMTGDGYTF. The CDR3 coding sequence is TGTGCCAGCAGCTTCGGATGGATGACCGGTGATGGCTACACCTTC.

V gene TRBV30 combines with J gene TRBJ2-7; 15 bases are a match to TRBD2. The ends lost 8 bases at V and 3 bases at J; junction bases unmatched: 5. Germline CDR1 reads GTSNPN; CDR2 reads SVGIG (reference sequence). This CDR3 contains 14 residues. The chain's CDR3 is CAGLAGGKGYEQYF. The CDR3 bases are TGTGCCGGACTAGCGGGAGGGAAAGGCTACGAGCAGTACTTC. The full variable domain, completed using reference TRBV30 and TRBJ2-7, is SQTIHQWPATLVQPVGSPLSLECTVEGTSNPNLYWYRQAAGRGLQLLFYSVGIGQISSEVPQNLSASRPQDRQFILSSKKLLLSDSGFYLCAGLAGGKGYEQYFGPGTRLTVT.

This clonotype was detected many times. The chain combines TRBV5-4 with TRBJ2-1; TRBD2 is a possible D gene (5 bases). Germline V lookup: CDR1 SGHNT, CDR2 YYREEE (reference sequence). The CDR3 is made up of 13 amino acids. The V gene lost 4 bases and the J gene lost 6 bases, with 11 bases spanning the gap. The CDR3 is CASSPGGPNEQFF. The CDR3 region has the DNA TGTGCCAGCAGCCCCGGCGGGCCCAATGAGCAGTTCTTC.

The CDR3 bases are TGTGCCTGGAGTGAGACAGGGGGTCAGCCCCAGCATTTT. As protein: CAWSETGGQPQHF. The J gene is TRBJ1-5, the V gene TRBV30; 9 bases fit TRBD1. V dropped 1 base and J dropped 6; count of bases not matched to a gene: 1. The CDR3 extends over 13 amino acids. Germline assignment: CDR1 GTSNPN and CDR2 SVGIG (reference sequence).

The chain has TRBV4-1 and TRBJ1-1, with 7 bases lining up with TRBD1. CDR3 length equals 13 residues. Per germline, CDR1 MGHRA and CDR2 YSYEKL. The ends lost 3 bases at V and 6 bases at J; junction bases unmatched: 4. The CDR3: CASSQTGSPEAFF. DNA for the CDR3: TGCGCCAGCAGCCAGACAGGGAGCCCTGAAGCTTTCTTT.

The chain has TRBV5-1 and TRBJ2-3; D is possibly TRBD2 (5 bases). Trimming took off 2 bases at V and 2 bases at J, with 9 bases between the two ends. The CDR3 sequence is 14 residues long. Germline lookup yields CDR1 SGHRS and CDR2 YFSETQ. CDR3 coding DNA: TGCGCCAGCAGCTTCGGGGAAGCCACAGATACGCAGTATTTT. Translating gives CASSFGEATDTQYF.

Many counts were recorded for this clonotype. The gene calls are TRBV20-1 and TRBJ2-5; no reliable D call. This CDR3 spans 13 amino acids. Germline V gene lookup returns CDR1 DFQATT and CDR2 SNEGSKA (reference sequence). V lost 0 bases and J 5 bases, leaving 10 bases between the germline ends. CDR3 coding DNA: TGCAGTGCTAGAGATATGCCCAAGGAGACCCAGTACTTC. Translated, it gives CSARDMPKETQYF.

This clonotype has just a few counts. The chain recombines TRBV28 with TRBJ2-3, with TRBD1 matching 9 bases. CDR3 length equals 15 residues. V was pared by 8 bases and J by 4 bases, with 10 bases of the junction left unmatched. CDR1 MDHEN and CDR2 SYDVKM come from the germline V gene. The CDR3, as DNA: TGTGCCAGCGGACCTGGGGACAGGGTATCAGATACGCAGTATTTT. It codes for CASGPGDRVSDTQYF.

This chain uses TRBV3-1 with TRBJ1-2; D is undetermined. V lost 2 bases, J lost 0 bases, and 10 bases lay in between. Germline V CDR1 and CDR2: LGHDT, YNNKEL (reference sequence). The CDR3 has 15 amino acids. CDR3 residues: CASSQRPGPNYGYTF. CDR3 DNA: TGTGCCAGCAGCCAACGTCCAGGACCTAACTATGGCTACACCTTC.

This clonotype appeared a single time. At one boundary the junction diverges from the germline segment, which might be a read error. The chain carries TRBV9 and TRBJ2-1; 10 positions agree with TRBD2. This CDR3 spans 16 amino acids. Germline V CDR1 and CDR2: SGDLS, YYNGEE. The CDR3 spells CACSVFSGGARNEQFF. In DNA form, the CDR3 reads TGTGCCTGCAGCGTTTTCAGCGGGGGGGCTAGGAATGAGCAGTTCTTC.

The rearrangement joins TRBV27 to TRBJ2-2; D is unresolved. Trimming cost V 5 bases and J 5 bases, with 12 bases left between them. Germline CDR1 and CDR2: MNHEY and SMNVEV (reference sequence). There are 14 residues in the CDR3. CDR3 region: CASSLGDLTGELFF. CDR3 coding DNA: TGTGCCAGCAGTCTCGGCGATTTGACCGGGGAGCTGTTTTTT.

Only a few counts were recorded for this clonotype. The chain links TRBV12-5 to TRBJ2-5; 9 nucleotides line up with TRBD1. The CDR3 contains 16 residues. CDR1 LGHNT and CDR2 FRNRAP come from the germline V gene. With V trimmed by 7 bases and J by 4 bases, 13 bases remained unmatched. The CDR3 reads CASASILTGGGETQYF. The CDR3 nucleotides read TGTGCTAGTGCCTCCATATTGACAGGGGGTGGAGAGACCCAGTACTTC.

This clonotype was counted between two and nine times. In DNA, the CDR3 is TGCAGTGCCGAAAAGGGCCTAGCGTACAATGAGCAGTTCTTC. It translates to CSAEKGLAYNEQFF. The chain is built from TRBV20-1 and TRBJ2-1; D possibly corresponds to TRBD2 (6 bases). The CDR3 sequence is 14 residues long. V shed 6 bases and J shed 4 bases, with 16 bases lying between them. Germline lookup yields CDR1 DFQATT and CDR2 SNEGSKA (reference sequence).

This clonotype was counted between two and nine times. J is TRBJ1-5 and V is TRBV3-1; D remains ambiguous. CDR1 and CDR2 from the germline V gene are LGHDT and YNNKEL (reference sequence). The CDR3 has 13 residues. The V and J ends lost 3 bases and 6 bases respectively, with 9 bases between them. CDR3 nucleotides: TGTGCCAGCAGCCAGGGAGGGCGTCAGCCCCAGCATTTT. This codes for CASSQGGRQPQHF.

This clonotype has ten or more counts. The chain uses TRBV27 and TRBJ2-1; 10 nucleotides agree with TRBD1. Germline CDR1 and CDR2: MNHEY and SMNVEV (reference sequence). CDR3 length: 14 amino acids. J gave up 3 bases and V 6 bases, and 2 bases lay outside the gene matches. The CDR3 nucleotides read TGTGCCAGCAGCGGACAGGGGGGCTACAATGAGCAGTTCTTC. It translates to CASSGQGGYNEQFF.

In its sample, this clonotype was seen a few times. The V and J genes are TRBV5-1 and TRBJ2-1; 8 bases match TRBD2. Looked up from germline, CDR1 is SGHRS and CDR2 is YFSETQ. The V segment lost 4 bases and the J segment 5 bases; nucleotides outside the gene matches: 8. The CDR3 runs 15 residues. The CDR3 loop reads CASSLPGLVDNEQFF. Written as DNA, the CDR3 is TGCGCCAGCAGCCTTCCGGGACTAGTCGACAATGAGCAGTTCTTC. Based on the CDR3 plus reference TRBV5-1 and TRBJ2-1, the full variable domain is KAGVTQTPRYLIKTRGQQVTLSCSPISGHRSVSWYQQTPGQGLQFLFEYFSETQRNKGNFPGRFSGRQFSNSRSEMNVSTLELGDSALYLCASSLPGLVDNEQFFGPGTRLTVL.

This clonotype was seen a few times. The genes are TRBV7-9 and TRBJ2-1; D gene uncertain. Looked up from germline, CDR1 is SEHNR and CDR2 is FQNEAQ (reference sequence). The CDR3 covers 15 residues. Trimming cost V 3 bases and J 4 bases, with 13 bases left between them. DNA of the CDR3: TGTGCCAGCAGCTTCGAGCTGTCACTATACAATGAGCAGTTCTTC. Translated: CASSFELSLYNEQFF.

V gene TRBV5-1 combines with J gene TRBJ1-2; unclear D gene. The CDR3 loop spans 14 amino acids. V was pared by 1 base and J by 0 bases, with 7 bases between. The V gene's germline CDR1 is SGHRS and CDR2 YFSETQ. CDR3 in amino acids: CASSLWATNYGYTF. In DNA, the CDR3 is TGCGCCAGCAGCTTGTGGGCCACTAACTATGGCTACACCTTC.

This clonotype showed up many times. The chain joins TRBV6-5 to TRBJ2-7, with 12 bases lining up with TRBD1. Germline V gene data show CDR1 as MNHEY and CDR2 as SVGAGI. Trimming at V came to 0 bases and at J to 7 bases, leaving 4 bases not matched to a gene. This CDR3 is 15 amino acids long. This CDR3 is CASSYSGQGAGEQYF. CDR3 coding DNA: TGTGCCAGCAGTTACTCGGGACAGGGGGCTGGGGAGCAGTACTTC.

V gene TRBV2 combines with J gene TRBJ2-1; a weak D match, TRBD2 (6 bases). The CDR3 extends over 13 amino acids. Deletions cut 6 bases from V and 7 bases from J, with 13 bases between. CDR1 and CDR2 (germline): SNHLY, FYNNEI. The CDR3: CASRDYTRNEQFF. DNA for the CDR3: TGTGCCAGCAGGGACTACACTCGGAATGAGCAGTTCTTC.

This chain uses TRBV5-1 with TRBJ2-5, with D maybe TRBD2 (6 bases). Per the germline V gene, CDR1 is SGHRS and CDR2 is YFSETQ. Trimming pared 5 bases from V and 3 bases from J, leaving 20 bases between. This CDR3 has 16 amino acids. This chain's CDR3 is CASRLTPTGVEETQYF. In DNA, the CDR3 is TGCGCCAGCAGACTGACCCCAACGGGGGTAGAAGAGACCCAGTACTTC.

V and J are TRBV10-3 and TRBJ1-2; 11 positions agree with TRBD1. V lost 6 bases and J lost 7; bases outside the gene matches: 7. The CDR3 length is 14 residues. The germline V gene encodes CDR1 ENHRY and CDR2 SYGVKD. The CDR3 DNA follows: TGTGCCATCAGCGCGGACAGGGGGCGTTCTGGCTACACCTTC. Amino acid sequence: CAISADRGRSGYTF.

The chain couples TRBV12-3 or TRBV12-4 to TRBJ2-2; the D gene is possibly TRBD1 (6 bases). V was clipped by 6 bases and J by 6 bases, with 14 bases between them. The CDR3 sequence is 14 residues long. CDR3 DNA: TGTGCCAGCAGACCCACAGGGTCCGCCGGGGAGCTGTTTTTT. Its translation: CASRPTGSAGELFF.

The chain is built from TRBV27 and TRBJ2-1; D is unclear. CDR3 length equals 15 residues. Trimming cost V 0 bases and J 3 bases, with 9 bases left between them. Germline V gene data show CDR1 as MNHEY and CDR2 as SMNVEV (reference sequence). CDR3 loop: CASSLSTEGYNEQFF. CDR3 nucleotides: TGTGCCAGCAGTTTATCGACGGAAGGCTACAATGAGCAGTTCTTC.

This clonotype has just a few counts. The V and J genes are TRBV6-2 or TRBV6-3 and TRBJ2-1; 11 bases fit TRBD2. Losses at the gene ends were 11 bases for V and 7 bases for J; bases not matched to a gene: 10. The germline CDR1 and CDR2 sequences are MNHEY and SVGEGT. This CDR3 is built from 14 residues. As DNA, the CDR3 is TGTGCCGGCACTACTAGCGGGAGTTGGAATGAGCAGTTCTTC. Protein sequence: CAGTTSGSWNEQFF.